These 10 T cell receptor beta chains originate from one sample sequenced in a study of blood T cell repertoires in COVID-19. Repertoires were generated with immunoSEQ multiplex PCR, while TCRdb's copy carries only in-frame clones and drops some. Of about 110,000 clones in the sample, roughly 83% were seen once. The specimen sequenced was peripheral blood. All receptors come from a woman aged 55 to 70 with acute or convalescent COVID-19.

The V and J genes are TRBV3-1 (or the pseudogene TRBV3-2) and TRBJ1-6; D not certain. The germline V gene has CDR1 LGHDT and CDR2 YNNKEL (reference sequence). This CDR3 contains 13 residues. Trimming left V 2 bases short and J 8 bases short, with 7 bases between. CDR3 DNA: TGTGCCAGCAGCCAAAGCCTCTATTCACCCCTCCACTTT. Its translation is CASSQSLYSPLHF.

A few counts support this clone. The chain employs TRBV2 and TRBJ1-1, with a tentative D call TRBD1 (5 bases). Germline assignment: CDR1 SNHLY and CDR2 FYNNEI. The V end lost 5 bases, the J end lost 1 base, and 11 bases lay between the germline ends. The CDR3 spans 14 residues. Here the CDR3 reads CASSFSTGNTEAFF. The CDR3 DNA reads TGTGCCAGCAGTTTTTCCACAGGGAACACTGAAGCTTTCTTT.

The chain couples TRBV28 to TRBJ2-3, with TRBD1 as a possible D gene (5 bases). This CDR3 contains 14 residues. The V and J ends lost 6 bases and 5 bases respectively, with 15 bases between them. Germline V gene lookup returns CDR1 MDHEN and CDR2 SYDVKM. The CDR3 DNA sequence: TGTGCCAGCAGCCCTCAGGGAATCGGAGATACGCAGTATTTT. It is translated as CASSPQGIGDTQYF.

The chain uses TRBV28 and TRBJ1-5, with 9 nucleotides matching TRBD1. Germline CDR1 is MDHEN and CDR2 is SYDVKM. The V segment lost 4 bases and the J segment 5 bases; nucleotides outside the gene matches: 9. CDR3 length equals 16 residues. CDR3 amino acids: CASSSPNRQGDQPQHF. The CDR3 DNA reads as TGTGCCAGCAGTTCCCCGAACCGACAGGGGGATCAGCCCCAGCATTTT. Filled out from reference TRBV28 and TRBJ1-5, the complete variable domain reads DVKVTQSSRYLVKRTGEKVFLECVQDMDHENMFWYRQDPGLGLRLIYFSYDVKMKEKGDIPEGYSVSREKKERFSLILESASTNQTSMYLCASSSPNRQGDQPQHFGDGTRLSIL.

The rearrangement uses TRBV28 and TRBJ2-7; 9 bases are a match to TRBD2. V dropped 5 bases and J dropped 2; count of bases not matched to a gene: 7. From germline, CDR1 is MDHEN and CDR2 SYDVKM. The CDR3 covers 15 residues. The CDR3 bases are TGTGCCAGCAGTCCGCCGGGACTAGCAGCCTACGAGCAGTACTTC. Its translation: CASSPPGLAAYEQYF.

The chain couples TRBV7-2 to TRBJ2-3; 10 nucleotides agree with TRBD2. CDR1 and CDR2 (germline): SGHTA, FQGNSA. CDR3 length equals 17 residues. The J segment lost 2 bases and the V segment lost 2 bases, leaving 7 bases of the junction unmatched. The chain's CDR3 is CASSLSRTSGYTDTQYF. The CDR3 region has the DNA TGTGCCAGCAGCTTAAGCCGGACTAGCGGTTACACAGATACGCAGTATTTT.

This chain connects TRBV19 to TRBJ2-3, with 12 bases matching TRBD2. The V and J ends lost 4 bases and 6 bases, in that order; junction bases with no gene match: 8. Germline V CDR1 and CDR2: LNHDA, SQIVND (reference sequence). CDR3 length: 16 residues. The chain's CDR3 is CASSSRLAGDLDTQYF. The DNA of the CDR3 is TGTGCCAGTAGTAGTAGACTAGCGGGAGATTTGGATACGCAGTATTTT.

The J gene is TRBJ2-3, the V gene TRBV19; D remains unclear. V was cut by 7 bases and J by 0 bases, with 11 bases left in between. CDR1 and CDR2 (germline): LNHDA, SQIVND (reference sequence). The CDR3 spans 14 residues. CDR3 sequence: CASTPLGSTDTQYF. CDR3 nucleotides: TGTGCCAGTACCCCGCTAGGCAGCACAGATACGCAGTATTTT.

This clone was recorded once. This chain joins TRBV7-9 and TRBJ1-4; possibly TRBD1 for D (6 bases). Trimming shortened V by 5 bases and J by 10 bases, and 14 bases separated the two germline ends. CDR1 is SEHNR, CDR2 FQNEAQ, per germline (reference sequence). CDR3 length: 13 residues. CDR3 DNA: TGTGCCAGCAGCCCCCAACAGGGTCGAAAACTGTTTTTT. Translating gives CASSPQQGRKLFF.

The chain combines TRBV5-1 with TRBJ2-3; 7 nucleotides line up with TRBD1. J was trimmed by 5 bases and V by 5 bases; bases with no gene match: 5. This CDR3 contains 13 residues. From germline, CDR1 is SGHRS and CDR2 YFSETQ. CDR3 loop: CASRSGQKDTQYF. The CDR3 coding sequence is TGCGCCAGCAGGTCGGGACAGAAAGATACGCAGTATTTT.